Detailed here is one TCR beta chain. Original processing methods: Estimated nucleated cell counts came from reference gene primer amplification. The method was immunoSEQ multiplex PCR; TCRdb's version includes in-frame clones alone and lacks a portion of them. V and J calls plus clone size are reproduced from that table; the DNA served to infer D and trimming. The sample carries 300,000 to 450,000 clones, about 80% recorded once. The data were taken from a study of blood T cell repertoires in COVID-19. Turning to the study itself: Sites across the United States, Italy and Spain contributed samples from acute and convalescent COVID-19. The analysed material was cDNA or gDNA that came from T cells, B-cell-depleted T cells, or PBMCs.

Germline V CDR1 and CDR2: SEHNR, FQNEAQ (reference sequence). Trimming cost V 3 bases and J 11 bases, with 11 bases left between them. This CDR3 contains 13 residues. Sequences were obtained from peripheral blood. The TCR originated in a human donor with acute or convalescent COVID-19. The donor label of this sample is uncertain. The V gene is TRBV7-9, the J gene TRBJ1-6; a possible D gene is TRBD1 (5 bases). CDR3 in amino acids: CASSLGLGAPLHF. The CDR3 coding sequence is TGTGCCAGCAGCTTGGGTTTAGGGGCACCCCTCCACTTT.